This T cell receptor (beta chain) is from a study of post-analysis software for immune sequencing data. Study-level points and caveats: By F measure, samples from a shared preparation batch strongly co-clustered.

Unique molecular identifiers were present in the TCR beta cDNA libraries. Using its own MiXCR run on the PCR reads, TCRdb lists one record per CDR3 protein. The sample carries under 200,000 distinct CDR3 sequences, about 34% recorded once. V was clipped by 1 base and J by 4 bases, with 5 bases between them. This CDR3 contains 12 residues. CDR1 and CDR2 from the germline V gene are SEHNR and FQNEAQ (reference sequence). About this clonotype: Antigen: not known.

Sequenced here: blood, sampled after autologous hematopoietic stem cell transplantation. The sequence derives from a girl aged 5-17 years with multiple sclerosis. The chain is built from TRBV7-9 and TRBJ2-7; D ambiguous. The CDR3 is CASSLVDYEQYF. CDR3 sequence (DNA): TGTGCCAGCAGCTTAGTCGATTACGAGCAGTACTTC. Drawing the rest from reference TRBV7-9 and TRBJ2-7, the complete variable domain is DTGVSQNPRHKITKRGQNVTFRCDPISEHNRLYWYRQTLGQGPEFLTYFQNEAQLEKSRLLSDRFSAERPKGSFSTLEIQRTEQGDSAMYLCASSLVDYEQYFGPGTRLTVT.